The 27 T cell receptor beta chains in this list originate from one sample, sequenced in a study of blood T cell repertoires in COVID-19. Data came from immunoSEQ multiplex PCR; TCRdb stores just in-frame clones and leaves some out. Here the sample spans 150,000 to 170,000 clones, roughly nine tenths being singletons. Sequenced input: peripheral blood. The receptors originated from a man aged 50 to 59 with acute or convalescent COVID-19.

The chain recombines TRBV29-1 with TRBJ1-1; TRBD1 matches 7 bases. V shed 7 bases and J 5 bases; nucleotides not matched to a gene: 7. The CDR3 has 12 residues. Germline V gene sequence: CDR1 SQVTM, CDR2 ANQGSEA. CDR3 nucleotide sequence: TGCAGCGGACGGACAGGTGGGACTGAAGCTTTCTTT. Its protein is CSGRTGGTEAFF.

J is TRBJ1-2 and V is TRBV27, with a tentative D call TRBD1 (6 bases). Germline assignment: CDR1 MNHEY and CDR2 SMNVEV (reference sequence). V shed 4 bases and J shed 5 bases, with 11 bases lying between them. The length of the CDR3 is 13 residues. The CDR3 loop reads CASSSGRGYGYTF. For the CDR3, the DNA is TGTGCCAGCAGTTCGGGCAGGGGTTATGGCTACACCTTC.

This chain links TRBV7-9 with TRBJ2-3, with no clear D. V was clipped by 0 bases and J by 4 bases, with 2 bases between them. There are 12 residues in the CDR3. Germline V CDR1 and CDR2: SEHNR, FQNEAQ (reference sequence). The CDR3 spells CASSLASDTQYF. The CDR3 coding sequence is TGTGCCAGCAGCTTAGCCTCAGATACGCAGTATTTT.

This clone was counted once. The CDR3 sequence is CASSSTVSGRGPQHF. The CDR3 DNA reads TGTGCCAGCAGCTCAACGGTATCCGGCCGGGGGCCCCAGCATTTT. The rearrangement uses TRBV27 and TRBJ1-5; D uncertain. The germline gives CDR1 MNHEY, CDR2 SMNVEV (reference sequence). CDR3 length equals 15 residues. Trimming left V 6 bases short and J 9 bases short, with 21 bases between.

The chain carries TRBV5-4 and TRBJ2-5; the match to TRBD2 covers 12 bases. J was trimmed by 5 bases and V by 0 bases; bases with no gene match: 11. Germline V gene lookup returns CDR1 SGHNT and CDR2 YYREEE (reference sequence). The CDR3 length is 18 residues. CDR3 coding DNA: TGTGCCAGCAGCTTGGGACTAGCGGGAGTGGTTACGGAGGAGACCCAGTACTTC. It codes for CASSLGLAGVVTEETQYF.

This sequence joins TRBV28 and TRBJ1-1; D call uncertain. V was cut by 1 base and J by 2 bases, with 8 bases left in between. CDR3 length: 14 residues. Germline CDR1 MDHEN, CDR2 SYDVKM. In DNA, the CDR3 is TGTGCCAGCAGTTTATCGAGAGATAACACTGAAGCTTTCTTT. It codes for CASSLSRDNTEAFF.

The rearrangement uses TRBV27 and TRBJ2-2; no clear D. V gave up 2 bases and J gave up 5 bases, with 3 bases separating them. Germline values: CDR1 MNHEY, CDR2 SMNVEV (reference sequence). The CDR3 totals 12 residues. The CDR3 DNA reads TGTGCCAGCAGTTTAATAACCGGGGAGCTGTTTTTT. Its protein product is CASSLITGELFF.

V and J are TRBV19 and TRBJ2-5; perhaps TRBD1 as D (5 bases). The CDR3 is 14 amino acids. Deletions cut 5 bases from V and 4 bases from J, with 14 bases between. CDR1 is LNHDA, CDR2 SQIVND, per germline (reference sequence). For the CDR3, the DNA is TGTGCCAGTAGTCCCGGCGGTAGGGGAGAGACCCAGTACTTC. Translation gives CASSPGGRGETQYF.

This chain joins TRBV28 and TRBJ1-2, with TRBD1 matching 8 bases. V lost 6 bases and J lost 0; bases outside the gene matches: 12. The CDR3 runs to 17 residues. Germline CDR1 and CDR2: MDHEN and SYDVKM. This CDR3 is CASSLTAGGLPNYGYTF. In DNA, the CDR3 is TGTGCCAGCAGCTTAACGGCAGGGGGCTTACCTAACTATGGCTACACCTTC.

The rearrangement uses TRBV9 and TRBJ2-1; 9 bases are shared with TRBD2. Germline values: CDR1 SGDLS, CDR2 YYNGEE. The CDR3 extends over 14 amino acids. V lost 2 bases, J lost 8 bases, and 5 bases stayed unmatched. CDR3 DNA sequence: TGTGCCAGCAGCGTCGGGACTAGCAGGCATGAGCAGTTCTTC. This translates into CASSVGTSRHEQFF.

As concerns this clone: This same CDR3 is encoded by further DNA sequences in the sample. The V call is TRBV3-1 (or the pseudogene TRBV3-2), the J call TRBJ2-1; TRBD2 matches at 13 bases. This CDR3 has 15 residues. The junction had 1 base not matched to a gene; V was cut back by 4 bases and J by 4 bases. Germline CDR1 is LGHDT and CDR2 is YNNKEL (reference sequence). This CDR3 is CASSPGLAGYNEQFF. The CDR3, as DNA: TGTGCCAGCAGCCCGGGACTAGCGGGGTACAATGAGCAGTTCTTC.

The J gene is TRBJ2-4, the V gene TRBV5-6, with TRBD1 identical over 10 bases. V shed 1 base, J shed 7 bases, and the junction held 5 bases outside the gene matches. The CDR3 length is 15 residues. Germline CDR1 and CDR2: SGHDT and YYEEEE. CDR3 sequence: CASSLSGTGENIQYF. The CDR3, as DNA: TGTGCCAGCAGCTTGAGTGGGACAGGGGAGAACATTCAGTACTTC.

This sequence joins TRBV10-2 and TRBJ2-7, with 13 bases fitting TRBD2. V lost 2 bases to trimming and J lost 4 bases; unmatched junction nucleotides: 2. Germline CDR1 WSHSY, CDR2 SAAADI. This CDR3 is built from 15 residues. In nucleotides, the CDR3 is TGCGCCAGCAGTGAGGTACTAGCGGGAGGGTACGAGCAGTACTTC. Amino acids: CASSEVLAGGYEQYF.

The chain joins TRBV7-8 to TRBJ2-5; possibly TRBD1 for D (8 bases). The CDR3 has 14 residues. The V end lost 4 bases, the J end lost 4 bases, and 13 bases lay between the germline ends. Germline values: CDR1 SGHVS, CDR2 FQNEAQ. The CDR3 DNA follows: TGTGCCAGCAGCTATACAGGGGGGGGAGAGACCCAGTACTTC. Its protein product is CASSYTGGGETQYF.

This clone was seen more than once but under ten times. This chain uses TRBV28 with TRBJ1-2; 7 nucleotides line up with TRBD1. Germline V gene lookup returns CDR1 MDHEN and CDR2 SYDVKM. V shed 7 bases, J shed 2 bases, and the junction held 7 bases outside the gene matches. The CDR3 is 14 amino acids. The chain's CDR3 is CASTLRDRNYGYTF. CDR3 DNA sequence: TGTGCCAGCACCCTTCGGGACAGAAACTATGGCTACACCTTC.

The rearrangement uses TRBV3-1 (or the pseudogene TRBV3-2) and TRBJ1-5, with TRBD1 matching over 9 bases. The V gene end was trimmed by 2 bases and the J gene end by 5 bases; junction bases not matched to a gene: 1. The CDR3 runs 14 residues. Germline V lookup: CDR1 LGHDT, CDR2 YNNKEL (reference sequence). CDR3: CASSQRTGDQPQHF. The CDR3 nucleotides are TGTGCCAGCAGCCAAAGGACAGGGGATCAGCCCCAGCATTTT.

The rearrangement joins TRBV28 to TRBJ2-4; TRBD2 might be the D (6 bases). This CDR3 has 14 amino acids. V was shortened by 2 bases and J by 3 bases, with 8 bases between the two germline ends. The germline gives CDR1 MDHEN, CDR2 SYDVKM. The CDR3 nucleotides read TGTGCCAGCAGTTTAGGGGGAGGCAAAAACATTCAGTACTTC. Amino acids: CASSLGGGKNIQYF.

The V and J genes are TRBV20-1 and TRBJ1-2; no clear D gene. Germline loops: CDR1 DFQATT, CDR2 SNEGSKA (reference sequence). The V end was cut by 3 bases, the J end by 1 base, with 9 bases between. The CDR3 is 13 residues long. In DNA, the CDR3 is TGCAGTGCTAGTTTGCAGATTAACTATGGCTACACCTTC. It specifies CSASLQINYGYTF.

This clone was seen a single time. The J gene is TRBJ1-3, the V gene TRBV19; no firm D call. The V gene lost 5 bases and the J gene lost 1 base, with 9 bases spanning the gap. The CDR3 spans 14 residues. CDR1 is LNHDA, CDR2 SQIVND, per germline (reference sequence). CDR3 nucleotides: TGTGCCAGTAGTCACCGGAGTTCTGGAAACACCATATATTTT. Translation gives CASSHRSSGNTIYF.

V is TRBV3-1 (or the pseudogene TRBV3-2) and J is TRBJ1-3; D is perhaps TRBD1 (5 bases). The CDR3 runs to 15 residues. CDR1 LGHDT and CDR2 YNNKEL come from the germline V gene (reference sequence). Deletions cut 1 base from V and 4 bases from J, with 11 bases between. CDR3 sequence (DNA): TGTGCCAGCAGCCAAGTGTCGGGGGTAGGAAACACCATATATTTT. It specifies CASSQVSGVGNTIYF.

The V and J genes are TRBV7-2 and TRBJ1-3; tentative D call: TRBD1 (5 bases). CDR1 SGHTA and CDR2 FQGNSA come from the germline V gene. The CDR3 totals 15 residues. V dropped 4 bases and J dropped 3 bases, with 13 bases sitting between them. The CDR3 region has the DNA TGTGCCAGCAGCTCCCAGTCAAGGGGTGGAAACACCATATATTTT. This gives the protein CASSSQSRGGNTIYF.

The chain links TRBV27 to TRBJ2-7; TRBD2 matches 7 bases. Germline V gene lookup returns CDR1 MNHEY and CDR2 SMNVEV (reference sequence). The CDR3 has 14 residues. J lost 1 base, V lost 4 bases, and 4 bases had no gene match. For the CDR3, the DNA is TGTGCCAGCAGTTCGGGGGGTATGTCCTACGAGCAGTACTTC. It translates to CASSSGGMSYEQYF.

The V gene is TRBV10-3, the J gene TRBJ2-7, with D possibly matching TRBD2 (6 bases). Germline V CDR1 and CDR2: ENHRY, SYGVKD. This CDR3 contains 13 residues. V shed 9 bases and J shed 5 bases, with 17 bases lying between them. DNA for the CDR3: TGTGCCATAGCGGCGAGGGAGGAGGACGAGCAGTACGTC. This translates into CAIAAREEDEQYV.

The gene calls are TRBV5-6 and TRBJ1-2; D may be TRBD1 (5 bases). The CDR3 is 14 residues long. Germline V lookup: CDR1 SGHDT, CDR2 YYEEEE. With 0 bases removed from V and 2 bases from J, the gap between germline ends came to 8 bases. The CDR3 reads CASSLADRNYGYTF. DNA of the CDR3: TGTGCCAGCAGCTTGGCTGACAGAAACTATGGCTACACCTTC.

This clone has more than one count but fewer than ten. V and J are TRBV19 and TRBJ1-2; D call uncertain. Germline V gives CDR1 LNHDA, CDR2 SQIVND (reference sequence). Trimming stripped 3 bases from V and 0 bases from J, with 23 bases between. The CDR3 spans 19 residues. CDR3 nucleotides: TGTGCCAGTAGTATTGGAAGACGCCAGCGGCGCAGTGCTAACTATGGCTACACCTTC. Translated: CASSIGRRQRRSANYGYTF.

DNA for the CDR3: TGTGCCAGTAAAGGGGTAGATACGCAGTATTTT. It codes for CASKGVDTQYF. V usage is TRBV19 and J usage is TRBJ2-3; D possibly corresponds to TRBD1 (5 bases). The V gene's germline CDR1 is LNHDA and CDR2 SQIVND (reference sequence). Deletions cut 7 bases from V and 5 bases from J, with 7 bases between. The CDR3 spans 11 residues. The full variable domain, with the rest looked up from reference TRBV19 and TRBJ2-3, is DGGITQSPKYLFRKEGQNVTLSCEQNLNHDAMYWYRQDPGQGLRLIYYSQIVNDFQKGDIAEGYSVSREKKESFPLTVTSAQKNPTAFYLCASKGVDTQYFGPGTRLTVL.

The gene calls are TRBV10-2 and TRBJ2-7; no firm D call. The CDR3 loop spans 13 amino acids. Per germline, CDR1 WSHSY and CDR2 SAAADI. V lost 1 base, J lost 1 base, and 5 bases lay in between. Here the CDR3 reads CASSEYRSYEQYF. CDR3 nucleotide sequence: TGCGCCAGCAGTGAGTACCGGTCCTACGAGCAGTACTTC.